These 2 T cell receptor beta chains share one sample of origin, sequenced in a study of control samples from healthy donors and cancer patients. This table comes from immunoSEQ multiplex PCR, and its TCRdb copy is limited to in-frame clones, with some not included. The sample has 170,000 or so clones, 90% to 95% seen once; the top ten hold more than 1.1%. Source material: blood. These TCRs come from a man younger than 35 in good health.

The rearrangement joins TRBV9 to TRBJ2-1; 10 bases are shared with TRBD2. Germline loops: CDR1 SGDLS, CDR2 YYNGEE. The length of the CDR3 is 16 residues. V lost 0 bases and J lost 3; bases outside the gene matches: 3. The CDR3 loop reads CASSVGLAGGYNEQFF. In DNA form, the CDR3 reads TGTGCCAGCAGCGTAGGCTTAGCGGGGGGCTACAATGAGCAGTTCTTC.

To note about this clone: Other DNA sequences in the same sample also yield this CDR3. The V gene is TRBV5-4, the J gene TRBJ1-2; no clear D gene. The CDR3 is 13 residues long. Looked up from germline, CDR1 is SGHNT and CDR2 is YYREEE (reference sequence). With 0 bases removed from V and 2 bases from J, the gap between germline ends came to 5 bases. CDR3 in DNA: TGTGCCAGCAGCTTGGACGGGAACTATGGCTACACCTTC. Residues: CASSLDGNYGYTF.